This passage covers 19 T cell receptor beta chains from one sample sequenced in a study of TIL therapy for anti-PD-1-resistant metastatic lung cancer. The libraries were made with immunoSEQ v3. TCRdb's copy holds only in-frame clones and misses some; the assay was immunoSEQ multiplex PCR. The table includes over 10,000 clones, 66% detected once. Time point denoted: pre-treatment sample, taken before nivolumab and TIL therapy. Pleural nodules or supraclavicular lymph nodes made up most of the excised metastases sampled. Sequences were derived from tumor tissue, sampled at baseline. These receptors were obtained from a woman aged 30 to 85 with non-small cell lung cancer.

DNA for the CDR3: TGTGCCAGCAGATCAGGTCGGGGGACTGAAGCTTTCTTT. Translating it yields CASRSGRGTEAFF. The chain has TRBV2 and TRBJ1-1; D might be TRBD1 (5 bases). Germline V gives CDR1 SNHLY, CDR2 FYNNEI. The CDR3 runs 13 residues. Trimming took 6 bases from V and 5 from J, leaving 13 bases between them.

J is TRBJ2-7 and V is TRBV6-5; weak D call: TRBD2 (6 bases). V shed 2 bases and J shed 2 bases, with 13 bases lying between them. This CDR3 region has 15 residues. Looked up from germline, CDR1 is MNHEY and CDR2 is SVGAGI. The CDR3 reads CASSYNGRGTYEQYF. CDR3 bases: TGTGCCAGCAGTTACAACGGGAGAGGAACCTACGAGCAGTACTTC.

The CDR3 region has the DNA TGTGCCAGCAGCTTAGGGGCTCGGGAGCTGTTTTTT. Translated: CASSLGARELFF. The J gene is TRBJ2-2, the V gene TRBV7-8; no clear D gene. CDR1 and CDR2 from the germline V gene are SGHVS and FQNEAQ. V was clipped by 1 base and J by 9 bases, with 6 bases between them. The CDR3 is 12 amino acids.

The gene calls are TRBV6-6 and TRBJ2-5; D uncertain. The CDR3 spans 13 residues. V was pared by 6 bases and J by 5 bases, with 13 bases between. Looked up from germline, CDR1 is MNHNY and CDR2 is SVGAGI (reference sequence). The CDR3 reads CASRPSQGETQYF. CDR3 nucleotides: TGTGCCAGCAGACCATCTCAAGGGGAGACCCAGTACTTC.

The CDR3 spells CASSQASRAEKLFF. DNA of the CDR3: TGCGCCAGCAGCCAAGCTAGCAGGGCTGAAAAACTGTTTTTT. This chain connects TRBV4-3 to TRBJ1-4, with D possibly TRBD1 on 5 matching bases. V was shortened by 1 base and J by 7 bases, with 10 bases between the two germline ends. The CDR3 covers 14 residues. The germline gives CDR1 LGHNA, CDR2 YSLEER.

The chain has TRBV10-1 and TRBJ1-1; 8 bases agree with TRBD1. From germline, CDR1 is WNHNN and CDR2 SYGVQD (reference sequence). The J segment lost 0 bases and the V segment lost 5 bases, leaving 11 bases of the junction unmatched. The CDR3 is 17 amino acids. The CDR3 region is CASSNDRGLDMNTEAFF. DNA for the CDR3: TGCGCCAGCAGTAACGACAGGGGACTTGACATGAACACTGAAGCTTTCTTT.

CDR3 sequence reads: CASSLDRGPNQPQHF. In DNA form, the CDR3 reads TGCGCCAGCAGCTTGGACAGGGGGCCTAATCAGCCCCAGCATTTT. The chain recombines TRBV5-1 with TRBJ1-5; TRBD1 aligns across 9 bases. V shed 0 bases, J shed 4 bases, and the junction held 2 bases outside the gene matches. Germline values: CDR1 SGHRS, CDR2 YFSETQ. This CDR3 comprises 15 residues.

The CDR3 DNA follows: TGTGCCAGCAGTTTGATCGCGGCCAATCAGCCCCAGCATTTT. Translating gives CASSLIAANQPQHF. The chain is built from TRBV28 and TRBJ1-5; no firm D call. Trimming shortened V by 3 bases and J by 3 bases, and 9 bases separated the two germline ends. The CDR3 consists of 14 residues. Germline V gives CDR1 MDHEN, CDR2 SYDVKM.

This clone came up a few times. The V and J genes are TRBV6-1 and TRBJ1-5; D might be TRBD1 (5 bases). In germline, CDR1 is MNHNS, CDR2 SASEGT. CDR3 length: 15 residues. V dropped 0 bases and J dropped 7 bases, with 13 bases sitting between them. The chain's CDR3 is CASSEAWGTAQPQHF. CDR3 in DNA: TGTGCCAGCAGTGAAGCCTGGGGGACGGCACAGCCCCAGCATTTT.

The chain recombines TRBV6-6 with TRBJ1-1; D might be TRBD1 (5 bases). Trimming took 8 bases from V and 10 from J, leaving 20 bases between them. Germline V gene lookup returns CDR1 MNHNY and CDR2 SVGAGI (reference sequence). The CDR3 has 13 residues. The CDR3 loop reads CASQTKAPDRAFF. CDR3 sequence (DNA): TGTGCCAGCCAAACGAAGGCTCCCGACAGAGCTTTCTTT.

The chain carries TRBV6-5 and TRBJ1-5, with TRBD1 as a possible D gene (5 bases). Germline assignment: CDR1 MNHEY and CDR2 SVGAGI. The V end lost 5 bases, the J end lost 2 bases, and 10 bases lay between the germline ends. The CDR3 spans 14 residues. The CDR3 DNA reads TGTGCCAGCAGTGAATCGGGGGGCAATCAGCCCCAGCATTTT. Translation gives CASSESGGNQPQHF.

The chain carries TRBV7-3 and TRBJ2-1, with 7 bases fitting TRBD2. With 4 bases clipped from V and 0 bases from J, the junction kept 6 bases outside the gene matches. This CDR3 is 16 amino acids long. Germline loops: CDR1 SGHTA, CDR2 FQGTGA. The CDR3 nucleotides read TGTGCCAGCAGCTCCAAACTAGCGAGCTCCTACAATGAGCAGTTCTTC. Translating it yields CASSSKLASSYNEQFF.

This chain joins TRBV10-2 and TRBJ1-5, with D possibly TRBD1 on 5 matching bases. Looked up from germline, CDR1 is WSHSY and CDR2 is SAAADI. The V and J ends lost 2 bases and 0 bases respectively, with 14 bases between them. CDR3 length equals 17 residues. In DNA, the CDR3 is TGCGCCAGCAGTGAGACAGGAGGGGCTTATAGCAATCAGCCCCAGCATTTT. This encodes CASSETGGAYSNQPQHF.

In regard to this clone: Germline is not matched at one junction end, which may reflect a read error. The genes are TRBV28 and TRBJ2-3, with D possibly matching TRBD2 (5 bases). This CDR3 spans 17 amino acids. CDR1 is MDHEN and CDR2 is SYDVKM in the germline V gene. The DNA for the CDR3 is TGTGCCTGCAGCCCACCACCGAGGGTAAGGACCCCCCGGTCGCAGTATTTT. Its translation: CACSPPPRVRTPRSQYF.

V and J are TRBV19 and TRBJ1-1; TRBD1 matches 7 bases. V lost 5 bases to trimming and J lost 6 bases; unmatched junction nucleotides: 18. The CDR3 contains 17 residues. In germline, CDR1 is LNHDA, CDR2 SQIVND (reference sequence). CDR3 DNA: TGTGCCAGTAGTCCAAGGGCCCAGGGGGGGGTAAGGGCTGAAGCTTTCTTT. It codes for CASSPRAQGGVRAEAFF.

This clone was seen once. The chain combines TRBV5-1 with TRBJ2-7, with 11 bases matching TRBD2. Germline values: CDR1 SGHRS, CDR2 YFSETQ. The CDR3 covers 16 residues. After removal of 2 bases from V and 4 bases from J, the junction contained 8 bases not matched to a gene. The DNA for the CDR3 is TGCGCCAGCAGCTTAGATCCCGGGACTAGCGGATACGAGCAGTACTTC. The encoded protein is CASSLDPGTSGYEQYF.

Of note for this clone: The same CDR3 can be traced to other DNA sequences in this sample. CDR3 sequence (DNA): TGTGCCAGCTCACCACAAGGCGTCTCTGGAAACACCATATATTTT. Translating it yields CASSPQGVSGNTIYF. The chain is built from TRBV18 and TRBJ1-3, with no clear D. This CDR3 has 15 amino acids. Between the trimmed V and J ends, which lost 1 base and 0 bases, there was a span of 7 bases. Germline V CDR1 and CDR2: KGHSH, LQKENI.

This clone was picked up a small number of times. J is TRBJ2-2 and V is TRBV1; the tabulated D call, TRBD2, remains unverified against the DNA. TRBV1 represents a pseudogene. This CDR3 is 16 amino acids long. The CDR3 loop is CTSSRRDYRLGGELFF. For the CDR3, the DNA is TGCACCAGCAGCCGCCGGGACTACCGATTAGGGGGGGAGCTGTTTTTT.

This chain joins TRBV5-4 and TRBJ1-4; 7 bases are a match to TRBD1. Per the germline V gene, CDR1 is SGHNT and CDR2 is YYREEE (reference sequence). V shed 4 bases and J 4 bases; nucleotides not matched to a gene: 7. This CDR3 region has 15 residues. CDR3 nucleotides: TGTGCCAGCAGCGAGAACAGGGGAATTAATGAAAAACTGTTTTTT. Amino acids: CASSENRGINEKLFF.